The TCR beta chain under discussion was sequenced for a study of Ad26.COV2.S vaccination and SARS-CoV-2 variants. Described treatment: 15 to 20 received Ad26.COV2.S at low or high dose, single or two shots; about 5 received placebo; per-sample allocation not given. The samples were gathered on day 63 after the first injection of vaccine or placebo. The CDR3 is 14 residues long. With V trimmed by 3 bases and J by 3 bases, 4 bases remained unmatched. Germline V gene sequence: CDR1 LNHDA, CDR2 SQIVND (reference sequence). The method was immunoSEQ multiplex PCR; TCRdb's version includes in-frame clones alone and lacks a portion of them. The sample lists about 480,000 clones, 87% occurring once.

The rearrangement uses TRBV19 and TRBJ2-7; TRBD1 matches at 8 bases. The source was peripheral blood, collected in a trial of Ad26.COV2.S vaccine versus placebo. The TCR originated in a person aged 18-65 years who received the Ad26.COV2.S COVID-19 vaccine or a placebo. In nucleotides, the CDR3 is TGTGCCAGTAGTATGGGGACAGGCCTCTACGAGCAGTACTTC. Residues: CASSMGTGLYEQYF.